What follows are 23 T cell receptor beta chains derived from one specimen sequenced in a study of CD8+ T cells in alopecia areata (dated by TCRdb to between 2017 and 2018). In light of the paper, this sample's time point label describes: 20 to 30 weeks on oral tofacitinib. This sample's treatment or condition label indicates: oral pan-JAK inhibitor, 5-10 mg twice daily. Library creation used the immunoSEQ multiplex PCR assay. RNA was extracted from all samples and reverse transcribed into cDNA, which served as template for TCR sequencing. TCRdb retrieved this table from immuneACCESS and kept in-frame rearrangements only. Not all clones are present; in checked studies, unresolved V genes account for under half, and no reason is known for the remainder. The sample records around 110,000 clones, around 53% of which are singletons. The ten most abundant clones make up 9% to 15% of the sample. Sequenced here: CD8+ T cells sorted from blood, sampled at week 24, from a patient treated with tofacitinib. The receptors here all came from a human donor with alopecia areata.

The chain employs TRBV4-1 and TRBJ1-2, with 8 bases fitting TRBD1. Unmatched junction bases numbered 5, after V lost 2 bases and J lost 3 bases. There are 15 residues in the CDR3. CDR1 MGHRA and CDR2 YSYEKL come from the germline V gene. CDR3 sequence: CASSQRTGLDYGYTF. CDR3 sequence (DNA): TGCGCCAGCAGCCAACGGACAGGGTTGGACTATGGCTACACCTTC.

The chain links TRBV4-2 to TRBJ2-1; either TRBD1 or TRBD2 may fit D (5 bases each). From germline, CDR1 is LGHNA and CDR2 YNFKEQ. Trimming pared 1 base from V and 8 bases from J, leaving 15 bases between. This CDR3 contains 15 residues. The CDR3, as DNA: TGTGCCAGCAGCCAAGCCCCGGGGCGTCTGGATGAGCAGTTCTTC. Translated: CASSQAPGRLDEQFF.

This clone was counted once. The chain couples TRBV27 to TRBJ1-5; D call uncertain. The CDR3 length is 13 residues. V was shortened by 8 bases and J by 3 bases, with 11 bases between the two germline ends. Germline V CDR1 and CDR2: MNHEY, SMNVEV (reference sequence). CDR3 amino acids: CASGRSSNQPQHF. As DNA, the CDR3 is TGTGCCAGCGGACGCAGTTCCAATCAGCCCCAGCATTTT.

This chain connects TRBV5-1 to TRBJ1-1; D gene unclear. The CDR3 runs to 14 residues. Germline V gene sequence: CDR1 SGHRS, CDR2 YFSETQ. Trimming took off 2 bases at V and 10 bases at J, with 18 bases between the two ends. The CDR3 loop reads CASSFRFPQSGAFF. The CDR3, as DNA: TGCGCCAGCAGCTTTCGATTCCCCCAAAGCGGAGCTTTCTTT.

V usage is TRBV7-9 and J usage is TRBJ2-7; D is unresolved. Between the trimmed V and J ends, which lost 4 bases and 0 bases, there was a span of 10 bases. The germline CDR1 and CDR2 sequences are SEHNR and FQNEAQ (reference sequence). CDR3 size: 14 residues. In DNA form, the CDR3 reads TGTGCCAGCAGCTCCCCAATCCTCTCCTACGAGCAGTACTTC. This gives the protein CASSSPILSYEQYF.

V gene TRBV2 combines with J gene TRBJ1-2, with D uncertain. CDR3 length equals 14 residues. V lost 1 base, J lost 4 bases, and 10 bases lay in between. The germline CDR1 and CDR2 sequences are SNHLY and FYNNEI. The CDR3 nucleotides read TGTGCCAGCAGTGAAGGGCAGCAACGCTATGGCTACACCTTC. As protein: CASSEGQQRYGYTF.

This clone was found a few times. The chain joins TRBV19 to TRBJ2-1, with no clear D. The CDR3 consists of 13 residues. The V and J ends lost 6 bases and 1 base respectively, with 7 bases between them. Looked up from germline, CDR1 is LNHDA and CDR2 is SQIVND (reference sequence). CDR3 nucleotides: TGTGCCAGTAGGGGTCAGTCCTACAATGAGCAGTTCTTC. It yields the protein CASRGQSYNEQFF.

CDR3 sequence reads: CASSLGPGTGSYEQYF. The CDR3 DNA follows: TGTGCCAGCAGCTTAGGCCCCGGGACAGGATCCTACGAGCAGTACTTC. V usage is TRBV7-9 and J usage is TRBJ2-7; 8 nucleotides match TRBD1. CDR1 is SEHNR and CDR2 is FQNEAQ in the germline V gene (reference sequence). The J segment lost 1 base and the V segment lost 1 base, leaving 6 bases of the junction unmatched. The CDR3 is 16 amino acids.

The chain uses TRBV30 and TRBJ2-7, with 7 bases matching TRBD1. Trimming removed 3 bases from V and 5 bases from J; junction bases left unmatched: 4. This CDR3 is 12 amino acids long. The germline CDR1 and CDR2 sequences are GTSNPN and SVGIG (reference sequence). The CDR3 bases are TGTGCCTGGAGCGCTGACAGGGACGAGCAGTACTTC. It yields the protein CAWSADRDEQYF.

The chain couples TRBV7-9 to TRBJ2-2; D is ambiguous. The CDR3 is 12 residues long. Germline values: CDR1 SEHNR, CDR2 FQNEAQ (reference sequence). Trimming removed 5 bases from V and 7 bases from J, with 8 bases in between. CDR3 sequence (DNA): TGTGCCAGCAGCCCTACGGGCGGGGAGCTGTTTTTT. Amino acid sequence: CASSPTGGELFF.

The rearrangement joins TRBV30 to TRBJ1-2; D not certain. V gave up 1 base and J gave up 4 bases, with 10 bases separating them. This CDR3 contains 13 residues. Germline CDR1 reads GTSNPN; CDR2 reads SVGIG (reference sequence). CDR3 amino acids: CAWSETNLYGYTF. The CDR3 nucleotides read TGTGCCTGGAGTGAGACTAACCTCTATGGCTACACCTTC.

Only one count was recorded for this clone. V and J are TRBV14 and TRBJ2-7, with D unclear. This CDR3 comprises 13 residues. The germline CDR1 and CDR2 sequences are SGHDN and FVKESK. The ends were cut back, 3 bases at V and 4 bases at J, with 10 bases in the middle. In DNA form, the CDR3 reads TGTGCCAGCAGCCATGGGCCCCAATACGAGCAGTACTTC. This translates into CASSHGPQYEQYF.

This clone has only a few counts. The V call is TRBV4-1, the J call TRBJ1-2; possible D gene TRBD1, 5 bases. The germline V gene has CDR1 MGHRA and CDR2 YSYEKL. This CDR3 region has 16 residues. Trimming left V 4 bases short and J 5 bases short, with 20 bases between. For the CDR3, the DNA is TGCGCCAGCAGCCGAGAATCAGGGTATTGGTTTTATGGCTACACCTTC. Its translation is CASSRESGYWFYGYTF.

Written as DNA, the CDR3 is TGTGCCAGCAGCCAACAGACAGGTCCCTGGATAGATACGCAGTATTTT. Its translation: CASSQQTGPWIDTQYF. The chain recombines TRBV11-2 with TRBJ2-3; possible D gene TRBD1, 6 bases. CDR1 is SGHAT, CDR2 FQNNGV, per germline. V lost 5 bases and J 5 bases, leaving 20 bases between the germline ends. The CDR3 spans 16 residues.

This clone came up a few times. The chain combines TRBV6-5 with TRBJ1-1; a weak D match, TRBD1 (5 bases). Per germline, CDR1 MNHEY and CDR2 SVGAGI. CDR3 length equals 15 residues. Trimming pared 2 bases from V and 0 bases from J, leaving 10 bases between. CDR3 loop: CASSYLSGLNTEAFF. The CDR3 nucleotides are TGTGCCAGCAGTTACCTTTCAGGGTTGAACACTGAAGCTTTCTTT.

This clone occurred many times. The CDR3 loop reads CSVFAGANVLTF. The CDR3 nucleotides are TGCAGCGTTTTTGCTGGGGCCAACGTCCTGACTTTC. J is TRBJ2-6 and V is TRBV29-1; D is ambiguous. CDR3 length equals 12 residues. V lost 5 bases to trimming and J lost 2 bases, with 4 bases between them. Per the germline V gene, CDR1 is SQVTM and CDR2 is ANQGSEA.

The chain has TRBV5-4 and TRBJ2-2; no clear D. Trimming took 2 bases from V and 0 from J, leaving 8 bases between them. Germline V lookup: CDR1 SGHNT, CDR2 YYREEE (reference sequence). The CDR3 is 15 amino acids. The CDR3 nucleotides are TGTGCCAGCAGCTTTAAGGGTTCGAACACCGGGGAGCTGTTTTTT. Translated: CASSFKGSNTGELFF.

This clone turned up a few times. The chain has TRBV5-1 and TRBJ2-7; 8 nucleotides align to TRBD1. Germline CDR1 SGHRS, CDR2 YFSETQ. The V and J ends lost 2 bases and 2 bases, in that order; junction bases with no gene match: 3. CDR3 size: 14 residues. The CDR3 DNA reads as TGCGCCAGCAGCTTCGGGACAGGTACCTACGAGCAGTACTTC. This translates into CASSFGTGTYEQYF.

This clone is deemed medium-sized (0.01 to 0.1%). V gene TRBV30 combines with J gene TRBJ2-2; D may match TRBD1 or TRBD2 (7 bases each). This CDR3 is built from 14 residues. Per the germline V gene, CDR1 is GTSNPN and CDR2 is SVGIG (reference sequence). The V end lost 2 bases, the J end lost 4 bases, and 11 bases lay between the germline ends. As DNA, the CDR3 is TGTGCCTGGAGTAGCAGGGGGGGCACCGGGGAGCTGTTTTTT. Its translation is CAWSSRGGTGELFF.

This clone showed up just a few times. The rearrangement uses TRBV19 and TRBJ2-2, with D perhaps matching TRBD1 (5 bases). The ends were cut back, 4 bases at V and 7 bases at J, with 13 bases in the middle. CDR3 length equals 14 residues. The germline V gene encodes CDR1 LNHDA and CDR2 SQIVND (reference sequence). The CDR3 sequence is CASSSPRDHGELFF. The CDR3 DNA sequence: TGTGCCAGTAGTAGTCCCAGGGATCACGGGGAGCTGTTTTTT.

The chain uses TRBV13 and TRBJ1-2; D call uncertain. The V end lost 5 bases, the J end lost 12 bases, and 25 bases lay between the germline ends. The germline gives CDR1 PRHDT, CDR2 FYEKMQ (reference sequence). The length of the CDR3 is 15 residues. DNA for the CDR3: TGTGCCAGCAGCCTCAGCGCTTCCGGACGGGAATGGGACACCTTC. It codes for CASSLSASGREWDTF.

This chain joins TRBV7-8 and TRBJ2-1, with D perhaps matching TRBD1 or TRBD2 (5 bases each). This CDR3 is 14 amino acids long. The V gene lost 2 bases and the J gene lost 12 bases, with 17 bases spanning the gap. Germline lookup yields CDR1 SGHVS and CDR2 FQNEAQ. The CDR3 DNA reads as TGTGCCAGCAGCTTACTCGAAGCGCAGGGACGGCAGTTCTTC. Protein: CASSLLEAQGRQFF.

A remark on this clone: The junction differs from germline at one of its ends, possibly a read error. The chain couples TRBV7-7 to TRBJ2-7; possibly TRBD1 or TRBD2 for D (5 bases each). The CDR3 extends over 16 amino acids. CDR1 and CDR2 (germline): SSHAT, FNYEAQ (reference sequence). The CDR3 bases are TGTGCTAGCAGCCTCCACCCGGGGCAGGGCCTCTACGAGCAGTACTTC. Translated: CASSLHPGQGLYEQYF.